This T cell receptor beta chain was sequenced for a study of shared T cell receptors in the human thymus (dated by TCRdb to 2020 to 2023). Some background on the complete study: The study examined how self-reactive, shared T-cell receptor alpha chains are generated in the human thymus.

Libraries were made using the immunoSEQ multiplex PCR assay. TCRdb limited this immuneACCESS table to in-frame rearrangements with V and J called. A share of clones is missing; checked studies link under half to unresolved V genes, and the rest is unexplained. The sample table records some 720,000 clones; approximately 87% of these occur just once. The top ten hold over 0.008% of the sample. V is cut back by 8 bases and J by 5 bases, with 10 bases in the junction unmatched. Reading from cysteine to phenylalanine, the CDR3 counts 15 amino acids. The only DNA kept is the CDR3, 45 bases in frame from the first base. In the germline V gene, CDR1 corresponds to SNHLY and CDR2 to FYNNEI. A word on this clone: The antigen it binds to is not known. No base quality information exists; no much larger clone differs at one position.

These data were also reused for a study on human thymus T cells. The second study also describes: Donors were immunologically healthy infants undergoing open corrective cardiac surgery for congenital heart defects in Finland. Thymus tissue was obtained as surgical resects removed during corrective cardiac surgery. Usage of V and J gene segments appeared to be biased in both the thymic and the peripheral blood repertoires. The related research reported highly overlapping thymic TCR repertoires among unrelated individuals. The study used roughly eight infant thymus samples plus four related peripheral blood samples to characterize TCR alpha and beta repertoires. Donor ages ranging from about 7 to 250 days were recorded, and over 5 male and a couple of female infants were included in the cohort. Thymocytes were mechanically released from the tissue and were stored as pellets of about 8.5-31 million cells at -70 degrees C. Genomic DNA was extracted from frozen cell pellets with a QIAsymphony instrument. Using the immunoSEQ multiplex PCR assay, the TCRB and TCRAD loci were amplified from a standardized quantity of quality-controlled genomic DNA. The V(D)J region was spanned by amplicons of a length sufficient to cover the CDR3 and to identify V and J genes. The amplicons were sequenced on an Illumina platform via the commercial immunoSEQ service. Corrections for primer bias and sequencing errors followed previously described methods, while TCRAD and TCRB definitions were based on the IMGT database. Analysis of the repertoires was done with immunoSEQ Analyzer 3.0 and VDJTools and included basic statistics, V/J segment usage, diversity estimates, rarefaction and pairwise overlap. Diversity was estimated with Chao1, ChaoE, Efron-Thisted, Shannon and inverse Simpson indices, and also on datasets down-sampled to the smallest sample. For repertoire overlap, CDR3 nucleotide sequence, V gene and J gene had to match strictly, and clustering was done by Jaccard-based multidimensional scaling. On average, thymus samples gave roughly 800,000 unique TCRB clonotypes, whereas blood samples gave around 80,000.

Sequenced input: thymocytes. The chain joins TRBV2 to TRBJ2-2; TRBD2 fits 8 bases in the junction. The clonotype was recovered from a boy less than two years old with a congenital heart defect. Donor details come from another sample of the same person, matched by shared clones. Here is the DNA: TGTGCCAGCGGCGGGGGCGGGAGGAGGACCGGGGAGCTGTTTTTT. Its product reads: CASGGGGRRTGELFF.